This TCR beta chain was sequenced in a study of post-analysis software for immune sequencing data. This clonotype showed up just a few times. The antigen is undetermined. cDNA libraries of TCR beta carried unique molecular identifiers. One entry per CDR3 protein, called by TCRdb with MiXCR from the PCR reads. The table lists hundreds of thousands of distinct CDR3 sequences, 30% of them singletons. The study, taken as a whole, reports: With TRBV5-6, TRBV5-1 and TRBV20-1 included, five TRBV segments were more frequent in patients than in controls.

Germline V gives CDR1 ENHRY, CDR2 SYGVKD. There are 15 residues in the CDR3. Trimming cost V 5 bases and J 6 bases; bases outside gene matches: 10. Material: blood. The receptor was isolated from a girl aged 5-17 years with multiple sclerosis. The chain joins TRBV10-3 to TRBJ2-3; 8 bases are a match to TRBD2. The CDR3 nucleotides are TGTGCCATCAGTATCCAGCGGGAGAAGGGTGATACGCAGTATTTT. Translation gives CAISIQREKGDTQYF.